A single sample is the source of the 23 T cell receptor beta chains below, sequenced in a study of shared clonotypes between healthy human individuals. Assay used: immunoSEQ multiplex PCR; TCRdb lists only in-frame clones, some missing. The sample carries roughly 2.6 million clones, just over 90% recorded once. Sequenced: naive CD4+ T cells sorted from blood. Subset reported: CD45RA+ positively selected. The source is a young man in good health.

The chain carries TRBV5-1 and TRBJ2-1; D tentatively fits TRBD1 or TRBD2 (5 bases each). The CDR3 runs 14 residues. V lost 2 bases and J lost 4, with 10 bases in between. The germline V gene has CDR1 SGHRS and CDR2 YFSETQ. CDR3 loop: CASSLADIYNEQFF. CDR3 nucleotide sequence: TGCGCCAGCAGCTTAGCGGACATTTACAATGAGCAGTTCTTC.

This clone was detected a few times. The rearrangement uses TRBV9 and TRBJ1-2; TRBD1 agrees at 7 bases. From germline, CDR1 is SGDLS and CDR2 YYNGEE. CDR3 size: 16 residues. Trimming took 4 bases from V and 7 from J; bases not matched to a gene: 16. Here the CDR3 reads CASSPDTDRAIPGYTF. As DNA, the CDR3 is TGTGCCAGCAGCCCAGATACAGACAGGGCCATTCCTGGCTACACCTTC.

The count of this clone is one. The chain has TRBV7-9 and TRBJ2-1; 8 bases are shared with TRBD2. The germline CDR1 and CDR2 sequences are SEHNR and FQNEAQ (reference sequence). J lost 6 bases, V lost 4 bases, and 5 bases had no gene match. The CDR3 spans 14 residues. The CDR3 DNA follows: TGTGCCAGCAGCTCAGATACTAGCGGCAATGAGCAGTTCTTC. Protein sequence: CASSSDTSGNEQFF.

This clone was picked up a small number of times. This chain connects TRBV2 to TRBJ2-7, with D possibly matching TRBD1 (6 bases). Germline V gene sequence: CDR1 SNHLY, CDR2 FYNNEI. Trimming stripped 11 bases from V and 5 bases from J, with 16 bases between. The CDR3 is 12 residues long. The CDR3 region has the DNA TGTGCCGGTAGACAGGCGGGTGACGAGCAGTACTTC. It yields the protein CAGRQAGDEQYF.

The rearrangement uses TRBV9 and TRBJ2-1; 9 bases match TRBD2. Germline V CDR1 and CDR2: SGDLS, YYNGEE. CDR3 length: 13 amino acids. After removal of 5 bases from V and 6 bases from J, the junction contained 3 bases not matched to a gene. The CDR3 is CASRASGTNEQFF. In nucleotides, the CDR3 is TGTGCCAGCAGGGCTAGCGGGACCAATGAGCAGTTCTTC.

The rearrangement uses TRBV28 and TRBJ2-7, with 7 bases that match TRBD1. The junction had 5 bases not matched to a gene; V was cut back by 6 bases and J by 0 bases. The CDR3 consists of 14 residues. Per germline, CDR1 MDHEN and CDR2 SYDVKM. CDR3 sequence reads: CASRSGGFSYEQYF. CDR3 sequence (DNA): TGTGCCAGCAGGTCAGGGGGTTTCTCCTACGAGCAGTACTTC.

The chain is built from TRBV28 and TRBJ1-6; no clear D. V dropped 7 bases and J dropped 7 bases, with 11 bases sitting between them. This CDR3 region has 13 residues. Germline V gene sequence: CDR1 MDHEN, CDR2 SYDVKM. The CDR3: CASTPSRNSPLHF. CDR3 coding DNA: TGTGCCAGCACCCCTTCTAGGAATTCACCCCTCCACTTT.

V and J are TRBV15 and TRBJ1-4; D ambiguous. The CDR3 length is 12 residues. Germline-derived CDR1 and CDR2 are LNHNV and YYDKDF (reference sequence). V shed 5 bases and J shed 8 bases, with 9 bases lying between them. The CDR3 DNA follows: TGTGCCACCAGCGGGTGGGAAGAAAAACTGTTTTTT. The encoded protein is CATSGWEEKLFF.

In its sample, this clone was seen once. The rearrangement joins TRBV4-3 to TRBJ2-5, with TRBD2 as a possible D gene (5 bases). Trimming shortened V by 0 bases and J by 5 bases, and 13 bases separated the two germline ends. The CDR3 loop spans 15 amino acids. Per the germline V gene, CDR1 is LGHNA and CDR2 is YSLEER. CDR3 protein: CASSQDYGVSETQYF. CDR3 coding DNA: TGCGCCAGCAGCCAAGATTACGGGGTTTCGGAGACCCAGTACTTC.

The rearrangement uses TRBV28 and TRBJ2-4, with D possibly called TRBD1 or TRBD2 (5 bases each). Germline-derived CDR1 and CDR2 are MDHEN and SYDVKM. The CDR3 sequence is 14 residues long. With 3 bases removed from V and 6 bases from J, the gap between germline ends came to 12 bases. CDR3 in DNA: TGTGCCAGCAGTTTGAGGGGCTCGGGAAACATTCAGTACTTC. Translating it yields CASSLRGSGNIQYF.

The chain combines TRBV30 with TRBJ2-7; D is undetermined. Between the trimmed V and J ends, which lost 0 bases and 4 bases, there was a span of 7 bases. CDR1 is GTSNPN and CDR2 is SVGIG in the germline V gene (reference sequence). The CDR3 has 12 residues. The CDR3 bases are TGTGCCTGGAGTGTAGTAGATTACGAGCAGTACTTC. Amino acids: CAWSVVDYEQYF.

The chain links TRBV19 to TRBJ2-5; the D is unclear. This CDR3 spans 15 amino acids. Trimming removed 5 bases at V and 1 base at J, with 14 bases between. Germline CDR1 reads LNHDA; CDR2 reads SQIVND (reference sequence). The chain's CDR3 is CASSPISGGQETQYF. The DNA for the CDR3 is TGTGCCAGTAGTCCCATATCGGGTGGCCAAGAGACCCAGTACTTC. Combining the CDR3 with reference TRBV19 and TRBJ2-5 gives the whole variable domain DGGITQSPKYLFRKEGQNVTLSCEQNLNHDAMYWYRQDPGQGLRLIYYSQIVNDFQKGDIAEGYSVSREKKESFPLTVTSAQKNPTAFYLCASSPISGGQETQYFGPGTRLLVL.

The V and J genes are TRBV7-2 and TRBJ2-2, with D uncertain. This CDR3 has 14 residues. Per germline, CDR1 SGHTA and CDR2 FQGNSA. Trimming left V 2 bases short and J 5 bases short, with 9 bases between. The CDR3 nucleotides are TGTGCCAGCAGCTTAACAGTTGGGACCGGGGAGCTGTTTTTT. Amino acid sequence: CASSLTVGTGELFF.

This clone was detected only a few times. This chain uses TRBV7-6 with TRBJ2-7; D remains ambiguous. V was shortened by 5 bases and J by 5 bases, with 13 bases between the two germline ends. The germline V gene has CDR1 SGHVS and CDR2 FNYEAQ. This CDR3 comprises 13 residues. The DNA for the CDR3 is TGTGCCAGCAGCAGCATGTTAGAGGACGAGCAGTACTTC. Translated: CASSSMLEDEQYF.

The chain couples TRBV6-6 to TRBJ2-5; 9 bases align to TRBD1. V lost 4 bases and J lost 1; bases outside the gene matches: 4. CDR3 size: 15 residues. Germline V gene data show CDR1 as MNHNY and CDR2 as SVGAGI (reference sequence). The CDR3: CASSSPDRGQETQYF. As DNA, the CDR3 is TGTGCCAGCAGTTCACCGGACAGGGGCCAAGAGACCCAGTACTTC.

V is TRBV2 and J is TRBJ1-2; TRBD1 matches at 7 bases. Germline assignment: CDR1 SNHLY and CDR2 FYNNEI. The CDR3 runs 15 residues. With V trimmed by 7 bases and J by 2 bases, 10 bases remained unmatched. The CDR3 is CASTRTGLGNYGYTF. CDR3 nucleotides: TGTGCCAGCACCCGGACAGGACTCGGGAACTATGGCTACACCTTC.

The CDR3 region is CASSLERYEQYF. Written as DNA, the CDR3 is TGTGCCAGCAGCTTAGAGCGCTACGAGCAGTACTTC. The chain links TRBV11-2 to TRBJ2-7; D not resolved. V shed 0 bases and J shed 3 bases, with 3 bases lying between them. Germline V gives CDR1 SGHAT, CDR2 FQNNGV. The CDR3 spans 12 residues.

About this clone: Additional DNA sequences in this sample encode the identical CDR3. The V and J genes are TRBV5-1 and TRBJ2-5; D is unresolved. Trimming shortened V by 4 bases and J by 5 bases, and 6 bases separated the two germline ends. This CDR3 is built from 11 residues. Germline CDR1 SGHRS, CDR2 YFSETQ. The CDR3 reads CASSPGETQYF. In nucleotides, the CDR3 is TGCGCCAGCAGCCCCGGGGAGACCCAGTACTTC.

The V call is TRBV6-5, the J call TRBJ2-7, with 8 bases lining up with TRBD1. This CDR3 region has 15 residues. V lost 5 bases, J lost 5 bases, and 11 bases stayed unmatched. Germline CDR1 MNHEY, CDR2 SVGAGI. The CDR3 DNA reads as TGTGCCAGCAGTCGGGGGCAGGGGGCGCTTCACGAGCAGTACTTC. Its translation is CASSRGQGALHEQYF.

CDR3 sequence reads: CASSVSSFPHEQYF. CDR3 nucleotides: TGTGCCAGCAGCGTCTCCTCCTTCCCCCACGAGCAGTACTTC. The chain is built from TRBV9 and TRBJ2-7; D ambiguous. Trimming removed 2 bases from V and 5 bases from J, with 14 bases in between. This CDR3 has 14 amino acids. Germline values: CDR1 SGDLS, CDR2 YYNGEE.

The chain carries TRBV10-2 and TRBJ2-5; no clear D. This CDR3 spans 11 amino acids. Germline V gene lookup returns CDR1 WSHSY and CDR2 SAAADI. V was clipped by 5 bases and J by 5 bases, with 6 bases between them. CDR3 sequence (DNA): TGCGCCAGCAGTTCGGCGGAGACCCAGTACTTC. Encoded protein: CASSSAETQYF.

The chain couples TRBV6-5 to TRBJ2-7; 8 bases map to TRBD1. The CDR3 spans 15 residues. The trim removed 6 bases at V and 3 bases at J, leaving 10 bases unmatched. The germline V gene encodes CDR1 MNHEY and CDR2 SVGAGI. DNA of the CDR3: TGTGCCAGCAGCCGTCGGACAGGGCAATTCTACGAGCAGTACTTC. This translates into CASSRRTGQFYEQYF.

The chain carries TRBV19 and TRBJ2-7; the D gene could be TRBD1 or TRBD2 (5 bases each). The CDR3 totals 12 residues. V shed 7 bases and J shed 6 bases, with 13 bases lying between them. Germline V gene lookup returns CDR1 LNHDA and CDR2 SQIVND (reference sequence). CDR3 nucleotides: TGTGCCAGTACAAATACCGGGACCGAGCAGTACTTC. It encodes CASTNTGTEQYF.